The entry that follows covers one T cell receptor (beta chain) sequence. This sample is drawn from a study of blood T cell repertoires in COVID-19. Participant age was about 18 to 89 years, and participants resided in roughly 25 US areas. The CDR3 consists of 13 residues. The germline V gene has CDR1 MNHEY and CDR2 SVGAGI. Trimming left V 8 bases short and J 12 bases short, with 19 bases between. The data were produced by immunoSEQ multiplex PCR, yet TCRdb's version contains in-frame clones alone and is incomplete. The sample holds about 230,000 clones, roughly nine tenths seen once. The TCR was taken from a man between 25 and 39 years old who had recovered from COVID-19. The chain uses TRBV6-5 and TRBJ1-4, with D perhaps matching TRBD1 (5 bases). Sequencing input: PBMCs or T cells enriched from blood (not recorded which). In nucleotides, the CDR3 is TGTGCCAGCGGTACGGGACTCGAGACCCAACTGTTTTTT. It specifies CASGTGLETQLFF.